A single sample is the source of the 21 T cell receptor beta chains below, sequenced in a study of radiation and T cells in renal cell carcinoma. Noted treatment: 15 Gy SBRT to primary tumor, nephrectomy 4 weeks later. The method was immunoSEQ multiplex PCR; TCRdb's version includes in-frame clones alone and lacks a portion of them. The profile shows approximately 18,000 clones, approximately 60% of them singletons. Specimen: tumor tissue, collected from a patient whose treatment included radiotherapy and nephrectomy. The source is a woman aged 70-85 years with renal cell carcinoma.

The chain recombines TRBV2 with TRBJ1-6; D remains ambiguous. Per germline, CDR1 SNHLY and CDR2 FYNNEI. The V end was cut by 3 bases, the J end by 8 bases, with 8 bases between. The CDR3 is 13 residues long. The chain's CDR3 is CASSDRWDSPLHF. The DNA for the CDR3 is TGTGCCAGCAGTGATCGGTGGGATTCACCCCTCCACTTT.

In this sample, this clone turned up a few times. The chain employs TRBV5-6 and TRBJ1-1; D gene unclear. Germline V gene data show CDR1 as SGHDT and CDR2 as YYEEEE. CDR3 length: 14 residues. V lost 0 bases to trimming and J lost 4 bases, with 10 bases between them. CDR3 bases: TGTGCCAGCAGCTTGGGACCCCGAGGCACTGAAGCTTTCTTT. Protein sequence: CASSLGPRGTEAFF. The full variable domain, completed using reference TRBV5-6 and TRBJ1-1, is DAGVTQSPTHLIKTRGQQVTLRCSPKSGHDTVSWYQQALGQGPQFIFQYYEEEERQRGNFPDRFSGHQFPNYSSELNVNALLLGDSALYLCASSLGPRGTEAFFGQGTRLTVV.

V is TRBV2 and J is TRBJ1-6; perhaps TRBD1 as D (5 bases). Per the germline V gene, CDR1 is SNHLY and CDR2 is FYNNEI. With 8 bases removed from V and 6 bases from J, the gap between germline ends came to 17 bases. The CDR3 totals 15 residues. The CDR3 loop reads CASVGSGWVNSPLHF. In DNA, the CDR3 is TGTGCCAGCGTCGGGTCAGGGTGGGTTAATTCACCCCTCCACTTT.

The rearrangement links TRBV28 to TRBJ1-5; a weak D match, TRBD1 (6 bases). The CDR3 totals 17 residues. The V end was cut by 1 base, the J end by 0 bases, with 13 bases between. Germline CDR1 MDHEN, CDR2 SYDVKM. CDR3 sequence reads: CASSLSQGSVSNQPQHF. CDR3 DNA sequence: TGTGCCAGCAGTTTATCTCAGGGGTCTGTTAGCAATCAGCCCCAGCATTTT.

This clone was seen once. This chain uses TRBV5-8 with TRBJ1-2, with 9 bases matching TRBD1. The CDR3 consists of 15 residues. Losses at the gene ends were 4 bases for V and 8 bases for J; bases not matched to a gene: 12. Per germline, CDR1 SGHTS and CDR2 YDEGEE. Written as DNA, the CDR3 is TGTGCCAGCAGCACTCCGGGACAGGGTATGAAGGGCTACACCTTC. Its protein product is CASSTPGQGMKGYTF.

Only one count was recorded for this clone. The chain links TRBV11-3 to TRBJ2-2, with D maybe TRBD2 (6 bases). Between the trimmed V and J ends, which lost 4 bases and 6 bases, there was a span of 12 bases. The CDR3 has 14 amino acids. Germline V gene data show CDR1 as SGHNT and CDR2 as YENEEA. The chain's CDR3 is CASSSKAGAGELFF. The CDR3 DNA reads as TGTGCCAGCAGCTCTAAAGCGGGTGCCGGGGAGCTGTTTTTT. Full variable domain (rest looked up from reference TRBV11-3 and TRBJ2-2): EAGVVQSPRYKIIEKKQPVAFWCNPISGHNTLYWYLQNLGQGPELLIRYENEEAVDDSQLPKDRFSAERLKGVDSTLKIQPAELGDSAVYLCASSSKAGAGELFFGEGSRLTVL.

The J gene is TRBJ2-3, the V gene TRBV27; no firm D call. Trimming took 2 bases from V and 4 from J, leaving 7 bases between them. The CDR3 has 13 amino acids. Germline CDR1 MNHEY, CDR2 SMNVEV (reference sequence). The CDR3 sequence is CASSLKRADTQYF. The CDR3 nucleotides are TGTGCCAGCAGTTTAAAAAGGGCAGATACGCAGTATTTT.

This clone was observed a handful of times. V is TRBV28 and J is TRBJ1-5; D gene uncertain. V was clipped by 8 bases and J by 4 bases, with 21 bases between them. Looked up from germline, CDR1 is MDHEN and CDR2 is SYDVKM. The CDR3 totals 16 residues. The chain's CDR3 is CASRIWRRIGNQPQHF. CDR3 sequence (DNA): TGTGCCAGCCGGATATGGCGGCGAATTGGGAATCAGCCCCAGCATTTT. The whole variable domain, remainder taken from reference TRBV28 and TRBJ1-5, is DVKVTQSSRYLVKRTGEKVFLECVQDMDHENMFWYRQDPGLGLRLIYFSYDVKMKEKGDIPEGYSVSREKKERFSLILESASTNQTSMYLCASRIWRRIGNQPQHFGDGTRLSIL.

This clone has only a few counts. The V and J genes are TRBV11-2 and TRBJ1-6; no reliable D call. The V end lost 1 base, the J end lost 11 bases, and 12 bases lay between the germline ends. This CDR3 has 14 amino acids. Germline V CDR1 and CDR2: SGHAT, FQNNGV. In DNA, the CDR3 is TGTGCCAGCAGCTTAGGGGAGCGGGGTACACCCCTCCACTTT. This gives the protein CASSLGERGTPLHF. The whole variable domain, filled in from reference TRBV11-2 and TRBJ1-6, reads EAGVAQSPRYKIIEKRQSVAFWCNPISGHATLYWYQQILGQGPKLLIQFQNNGVVDDSQLPKDRFSAERLKGVDSTLKIQPAKLEDSAVYLCASSLGERGTPLHFGNGTRLTVT.

This chain connects TRBV2 to TRBJ1-5; D gene ambiguous. From germline, CDR1 is SNHLY and CDR2 FYNNEI. V lost 2 bases to trimming and J lost 5 bases, with 16 bases between them. The CDR3 extends over 16 amino acids. DNA for the CDR3: TGTGCCAGCAGTGAAACCGGGCCCGAAATCCATCAGCCCCAGCATTTT. It translates to CASSETGPEIHQPQHF.

The J gene is TRBJ2-1, the V gene TRBV7-9; TRBD2 matches 9 bases. J lost 4 bases, V lost 3 bases, and 4 bases had no gene match. The germline V gene has CDR1 SEHNR and CDR2 FQNEAQ (reference sequence). CDR3 length: 15 amino acids. The CDR3 sequence is CASSFAGGSYNEQFF. CDR3 coding DNA: TGTGCCAGCAGCTTCGCGGGGGGGAGTTACAATGAGCAGTTCTTC.

The V call is TRBV11-3, the J call TRBJ2-7, with 7 bases matching TRBD2. J gave up 3 bases and V 5 bases, and 7 bases lay outside the gene matches. CDR1 is SGHNT and CDR2 is YENEEA in the germline V gene. The CDR3 runs 14 residues. DNA for the CDR3: TGTGCCAGCAGCCCGGGGGGACCAGGCTACGAGCAGTACTTC. Translating gives CASSPGGPGYEQYF.

J is TRBJ2-3 and V is TRBV10-3, with a weak D call TRBD2 (5 bases). The CDR3 contains 10 residues. Germline V CDR1 and CDR2: ENHRY, SYGVKD. Trimming pared 8 bases from V and 8 bases from J, leaving 8 bases between. CDR3: CAIGEGTQYF. The DNA for the CDR3 is TGTGCCATCGGAGAGGGTACGCAGTATTTT.

The chain carries TRBV11-1 and TRBJ2-2; unclear D gene. Per germline, CDR1 SGHAT and CDR2 FQDESV (reference sequence). CDR3 length: 14 amino acids. The V gene lost 5 bases and the J gene lost 5 bases, with 12 bases spanning the gap. Here the CDR3 DNA reads TGTGCCAGCAGCCCCGTCGGGCGGACCGGGGAGCTGTTTTTT. This sequence encodes CASSPVGRTGELFF. Combining the CDR3 with reference TRBV11-1 and TRBJ2-2 gives the whole variable domain EAEVAQSPRYKITEKSQAVAFWCDPISGHATLYWYRQILGQGPELLVQFQDESVVDDSQLPKDRFSAERLKGVDSTLKIQPAELGDSAMYLCASSPVGRTGELFFGEGSRLTVL.

The chain uses TRBV18 and TRBJ1-5; 9 bases match TRBD1. V dropped 3 bases and J dropped 7; count of bases not matched to a gene: 4. Germline V gene sequence: CDR1 KGHSH, CDR2 LQKENI. The CDR3 runs to 14 residues. The CDR3 region has the DNA TGTGCCAGCTCACCTTTACAGGGGGCCCAGCCCCAGCATTTT. Residues: CASSPLQGAQPQHF. The full variable domain, with the rest looked up from reference TRBV18 and TRBJ1-5, is NAGVMQNPRHLVRRRGQEARLRCSPMKGHSHVYWYRQLPEEGLKFMVYLQKENIIDESGMPKERFSAEFPKEGPSILRIQQVVRGDSAAYFCASSPLQGAQPQHFGDGTRLSIL.

This clone was counted only a few times. The chain recombines TRBV19 with TRBJ2-2; TRBD1 matches at 8 bases. V shed 10 bases and J 5 bases; nucleotides not matched to a gene: 9. Germline V gene data show CDR1 as LNHDA and CDR2 as SQIVND (reference sequence). The CDR3 covers 14 residues. CDR3 coding DNA: TGTGCCACCAGGACAGGGCAAGAAACCGGGGAGCTGTTTTTT. It specifies CATRTGQETGELFF.

The sample holds a few counts of this clone. As DNA, the CDR3 is TGTGCCATCAGTGCCAGGGGGAACACTGAAGCTTTCTTT. Its translation: CAISARGNTEAFF. The chain combines TRBV10-3 with TRBJ1-1; a weak D match, TRBD1 (6 bases). The CDR3 covers 13 residues. Germline CDR1 ENHRY, CDR2 SYGVKD. The V and J ends lost 4 bases and 1 base respectively, with 7 bases between them.

V usage is TRBV7-2 and J usage is TRBJ2-5; maybe TRBD1 (6 bases). V lost 2 bases and J 2 bases, leaving 12 bases between the germline ends. From germline, CDR1 is SGHTA and CDR2 FQGNSA. The CDR3 is 15 amino acids. The CDR3 sequence: CASSLRLRGQETQYF. The CDR3 coding sequence is TGTGCCAGCAGCTTAAGGTTAAGGGGGCAAGAGACCCAGTACTTC.

The chain combines TRBV28 with TRBJ2-7, with TRBD2 identical over 12 bases. The CDR3 length is 17 residues. V lost 4 bases and J lost 0; bases outside the gene matches: 7. Germline lookup yields CDR1 MDHEN and CDR2 SYDVKM. Written as DNA, the CDR3 is TGTGCCAGCAGTTCCCGGACTAGCGGGGAGCCCTCCTACGAGCAGTACTTC. It yields the protein CASSSRTSGEPSYEQYF.

The J gene is TRBJ2-7, the V gene TRBV5-4, with 11 bases lining up with TRBD2. The V and J ends lost 0 bases and 0 bases, in that order; junction bases with no gene match: 2. This CDR3 is built from 16 residues. Germline CDR1 SGHNT, CDR2 YYREEE (reference sequence). In DNA form, the CDR3 reads TGTGCCAGCAGCTTGGCTAGCGGGGGGATCTCCTACGAGCAGTACTTC. It specifies CASSLASGGISYEQYF.

By share of the sample, this clone is medium-sized. The rearrangement links TRBV27 to TRBJ1-5; D might be TRBD1 (6 bases). CDR3 length equals 16 residues. The V gene lost 5 bases and the J gene lost 7 bases, with 21 bases spanning the gap. Germline V lookup: CDR1 MNHEY, CDR2 SMNVEV (reference sequence). Written as DNA, the CDR3 is TGTGCCAGCAGTCCCAAACAGGGACATCGGATACAGCCCCAGCATTTT. Translated: CASSPKQGHRIQPQHF.